A selection of T cell receptor beta chains follows, all from one sample in a study of blood T cell repertoires in COVID-19. Generated by immunoSEQ multiplex PCR, the TCRdb table keeps only in-frame clones and is missing some. This sample has 45,000 to 60,000 clones; about four fifths occur once, and the top ten carry 2.5% to 3%. Sequences were obtained from peripheral blood. These receptors were obtained from a man aged 50-59 years with acute or convalescent COVID-19. Both conserved end residues are part of each CDR3. D genes are given only for firm matches. Size values are once, few and many counts, or a class for expanded clones, and some rows have none.

DNA	CDR3	V	D	size	J
TGTGCCAGCAGGTCCTCCGTATCTAACACTGAAGCTTTCTTT	CASRSSVSNTEAFF	TRBV28	NA	NA	TRBJ1-1
TGTGCCACCAGTGATACAACTAGCGGGATCGGGAATGAGCAGTTCTTC	CATSDTTSGIGNEQFF	TRBV24-1	TRBD2	NA	TRBJ2-1
TGTGCCAGCAGTTACGGCCAGGGAAGTGAAAAACTGTTTTTT	CASSYGQGSEKLFF	TRBV6-5	NA	NA	TRBJ1-4
TGTGCCAGCAGTGTCGTTCGGAGCGAGCAGTACTTC	CASSVVRSEQYF	TRBV6-4	NA	NA	TRBJ2-7
TGCGCCAGCAGCTCCGGCGTTTTGAGGACAGGTCCGGGGGAGACCCAGTACTTC	CASSSGVLRTGPGETQYF	TRBV5-1	TRBD1	NA	TRBJ2-5
TGTGCCAGCAGCGCAGGATTCCTCGAGCAGTACTTC	CASSAGFLEQYF	TRBV5-6	NA	NA	TRBJ2-7
TGTGCCAGCAGCCCCGGGTCAACGAACACCGGGGAGCTGTTTTTT	CASSPGSTNTGELFF	TRBV7-6	NA	NA	TRBJ2-2
TGTGCCAGCACCCGGGACAGGGGGCACCAAGAGACCCAGTACTTC	CASTRDRGHQETQYF	TRBV2	TRBD1	NA	TRBJ2-5
TGCGCCAGCAGATTGGGACTCCCCTCCGCCTACGAGCAGTACTTC	CASRLGLPSAYEQYF	TRBV5-1	NA	NA	TRBJ2-7
TGTGCCAGCAGTTACTCAGAGGGGGTTGTGGGCTACGAGCAGTACTTC	CASSYSEGVVGYEQYF	TRBV6-5	NA	NA	TRBJ2-7
TGTGCCAGCAGCTTGGACAGGGGGGCCTATGGCTACACCTTC	CASSLDRGAYGYTF	TRBV5-8	TRBD1	NA	TRBJ1-2
TGTGCCAGCAGCTTGGCGGACGGGAGCTCTGGAAACACCATATATTTT	CASSLADGSSGNTIYF	TRBV5-5	NA	once	TRBJ1-3
TGTGCCAGCAGTTATGCAGGGGGCAACGGGGAGCTGTTTTTT	CASSYAGGNGELFF	TRBV6-5	TRBD1	few	TRBJ2-2
TGTGCCAGCAGTGACTCCAGCGGGGGGGCCACAGATACGCAGTATTTT	CASSDSSGGATDTQYF	TRBV6-4	TRBD2	few	TRBJ2-3
TGCGCCAGCGACAAGGGGTTTCTAGCGGGATCCGAGCAGTACTTC	CASDKGFLAGSEQYF	TRBV5-1	TRBD2	NA	TRBJ2-7
TGTGCCAGCAGTGACACAGGTTCTGGCTACACCTTC	CASSDTGSGYTF	TRBV6-1	NA	NA	TRBJ1-2
TGTGCCAGCAGTGTGGACAGGGCCCAAGGAGATACGCAGTATTTT	CASSVDRAQGDTQYF	TRBV2	TRBD1	NA	TRBJ2-3
TGTGCCTCTACGGAGGGGAGAGGGGTATTATATTTT	CASTEGRGVLYF	TRBV19	NA	NA	TRBJ1-3
TGTGCCAGTAAAAAGCGGGAGAAGGAAAATGAGCAGTTCTTC	CASKKREKENEQFF	TRBV19	TRBD2	NA	TRBJ2-1
TGCAGCGTTGGGGACATTCCCAATTCACCCCTCCACTTT	CSVGDIPNSPLHF	TRBV29-1	NA	NA	TRBJ1-6
TGCGCCAGCAGCTTGGGGACAGCCCAGAGCTCCTACGAGCAGTACTTC	CASSLGTAQSSYEQYF	TRBV5-1	NA	NA	TRBJ2-7
TGTGCCAGCAGGATACAGGGTATAGACACTGAAGCTTTCTTT	CASRIQGIDTEAFF	TRBV6-5	NA	NA	TRBJ1-1
TGTGCCAGCAGCTCCGGGACAGGAACCTACGAGCAGTACTTC	CASSSGTGTYEQYF	TRBV11-2	TRBD1	NA	TRBJ2-7
TGCGCCAGCAGCCAGGTAGCGGGGGTGGAGACCCAGTACTTC	CASSQVAGVETQYF	TRBV4-1	TRBD2	NA	TRBJ2-5
TGTGCCAGCAGCACGGTGAAGCGGGGAAGCTCCTACAATGAGCAGTTCTTC	CASSTVKRGSSYNEQFF	TRBV7-6	TRBD2	NA	TRBJ2-1
TGTGCCAGTAGTCTTAGAAGCTGGGCCACGGATGAGCAGTTCTTC	CASSLRSWATDEQFF	TRBV19	NA	NA	TRBJ2-1
TGTGCCAGCAGCTCCACTAGCGGCTACGAGCAGTACTTC	CASSSTSGYEQYF	TRBV7-6	TRBD2	NA	TRBJ2-7
TGTGCCAGCAGCCACGGAGCGGCGAACACTGAAGCTTTCTTT	CASSHGAANTEAFF	TRBV9	NA	few	TRBJ1-1
TGTGCCAGCAGCTCTGGACAGGGTTTCTATGGCTACACCTTC	CASSSGQGFYGYTF	TRBV2	TRBD1	NA	TRBJ1-2
TGTGCCAGCAGCTTACTCGGACTCCGAGACGGGGAGCTGTTTTTT	CASSLLGLRDGELFF	TRBV7-3	NA	NA	TRBJ2-2
TGTGCCAGTAGTACCACAGGGATAAACGAGCAGTACTTC	CASSTTGINEQYF	TRBV19	NA	once	TRBJ2-7
TGCAGCGTTGGAGGATCGGAGGGCTACACCTTC	CSVGGSEGYTF	TRBV29-1	NA	many	TRBJ1-2
TGTGCCAGCAGCTTAACCGGGACAGGGGAAGATACGCAGTATTTT	CASSLTGTGEDTQYF	TRBV11-2	TRBD1	NA	TRBJ2-3
TGTGCCAGCAGCTTAGTCCTTGGAGACAGGGGCACTGAAGCTTTCTTT	CASSLVLGDRGTEAFF	TRBV7-8	TRBD1	NA	TRBJ1-1
TGTGCCAGCTCACCCCGGGACAGAAATGGCTACACCTTC	CASSPRDRNGYTF	TRBV18	TRBD1	NA	TRBJ1-2
TGCGCCAGCAGTGGAAACAGGGGCACTGAAGCTTTCTTT	CASSGNRGTEAFF	TRBV10-1	TRBD1	NA	TRBJ1-1
TGTGCCAGCAGCTTAGAGGTACAGTCAAGTGTGGCTGAAGCTTTCTTT	CASSLEVQSSVAEAFF	TRBV7-8	NA	NA	TRBJ1-1
TGTGCCAGCAGCAGGGACGGGGAGCTGTTTTTT	CASSRDGELFF	TRBV2	NA	NA	TRBJ2-2
TGCGCCAGCAGCTTGATCCTAGCGGGCTCCTACGAGCAGTACTTC	CASSLILAGSYEQYF	TRBV5-1	TRBD2	NA	TRBJ2-7
TGTGCCAGCAGCCCACCAGAGGAAGGGAGACAAGCTTTCTTT	CASSPPEEGRQAFF	TRBV9	NA	NA	TRBJ1-1
TGTGCCAGCAGCCCTTGGGAGGGAACTGAGCAGTTCTTC	CASSPWEGTEQFF	TRBV4-2	TRBD2	few	TRBJ2-1
TGTGCCACCAGCAGATGGGTAGGAGCGGGAGGGACTAATGAGCAGTTCTTC	CATSRWVGAGGTNEQFF	TRBV15	TRBD2	NA	TRBJ2-1
TGTGCCAGTAACTATAGGAGCCTCATGAACACTGAAGCTTTCTTT	CASNYRSLMNTEAFF	TRBV19	NA	NA	TRBJ1-1
TGTGCCAGCAACCCCGCCGGCTCTGGGGCCAACGTCCTGACTTTC	CASNPAGSGANVLTF	TRBV28	NA	NA	TRBJ2-6
TGCGCCAGCAGCCAAGAGCGGGGCACAGATACGCAGTATTTT	CASSQERGTDTQYF	TRBV4-1	NA	few	TRBJ2-3
TGCGCCAGCAGTCCCAGGGAGGATCGATCCGGGGAGCTGTTTTTT	CASSPREDRSGELFF	TRBV5-1	NA	NA	TRBJ2-2
TGTGCCAGCAGCTTCGGCGGGAGGCCGGGACAAGAGACCCAGTACTTC	CASSFGGRPGQETQYF	TRBV7-9	TRBD2	NA	TRBJ2-5
TGCGCCAGCAGCGCGGACAGGGAAACTGAAGCTTTCTTT	CASSADRETEAFF	TRBV5-1	TRBD1	NA	TRBJ1-1
TGTGCCAGCAGTGCCTCACAGGGGGTTGTCGATGAGCAGTTCTTC	CASSASQGVVDEQFF	TRBV6-4	TRBD1	NA	TRBJ2-1
TGTGCCAGCAGCGTGAGCGGGAGCTCCAACAATGAGCAGTTCTTC	CASSVSGSSNNEQFF	TRBV9	TRBD2	NA	TRBJ2-1
TGTGCCAGCAGTTATGCACCGGGGGGTAATTCACCCCTCCACTTT	CASSYAPGGNSPLHF	TRBV6-5	NA	NA	TRBJ1-6
TGTGCCAGTAGTATAAGGGAGACACCGAACACTGAAGCTTTCTTT	CASSIRETPNTEAFF	TRBV19	NA	NA	TRBJ1-1
TGCGCCAGCGATCGGGGGGGAACCGGGGAGCTGTTTTTT	CASDRGGTGELFF	TRBV10-2	TRBD2	NA	TRBJ2-2
TGCAGCGTTGCCTCACTAAGGACAGATACGCAGTATTTT	CSVASLRTDTQYF	TRBV29-1	NA	NA	TRBJ2-3